The rows below give T cell receptor beta chains drawn from one sample of a study of CDR3 diversity in severe acne. TCRdb processed the PCR reads anew with MiXCR; each CDR3 protein has one entry. The sample contains approximately 77,000 distinct CDR3 sequences, around 47% of which appear only once. The sample comprised blood. These receptors were collected from a male donor with severe acne vulgaris. Each CDR3 is given with its conserved first and last residue. The D gene is left open where the match is weak. Only some rows state a clone size, as once, few, many or a class for expanded clones.

abundance	v_gene	j_gene	len	d_gene	CDR3aa	CDR3nt
few	TRBV29-1	TRBJ1-2	11	.	CSVEDLGGYTF	TGCAGCGTTGAAGATCTTGGGGGCTACACCTTC
many	TRBV7-8	TRBJ2-7	11	.	CASSAVYEQYF	TGTGCCAGCAGCGCTGTCTACGAGCAGTACTTC
few	TRBV19	TRBJ2-1	16	TRBD1	CASSQAQGAPWNEQFF	TGTGCCAGTAGTCAGGCACAGGGGGCTCCGTGGAATGAGCAGTTCTTC
.	TRBV2	TRBJ2-5	14	TRBD1	CASSGRDSYETQYF	TGTGCCAGCAGTGGCCGGGACAGCTACGAGACCCAGTACTTC
many	TRBV11-2	TRBJ2-3	14	.	CASSLEDHTDTQYF	TGTGCCAGCAGCTTAGAGGATCACACAGATACGCAGTATTTT
many	TRBV6-5	TRBJ1-1	14	.	CASSYSIDGLEAFF	TGTGCCAGCAGTTACTCGATTGATGGACTTGAAGCTTTCTTT
medium-sized	TRBV5-1	TRBJ2-7	13	.	CASSLVDGYEQYF	TGCGCCAGCAGCTTAGTTGACGGCTACGAGCAGTACTTC
.	TRBV2	TRBJ1-1	12	.	CASEQSNTEAFF	TGTGCCAGCGAACAGTCTAACACTGAAGCTTTCTTT
.	TRBV6-5	TRBJ2-7	15	.	CASSYSQASTYEQYF	TGTGCCAGCAGTTACTCCCAGGCGTCAACCTACGAGCAGTACTTC
.	TRBV2	TRBJ2-1	11	TRBD2	CASSGRNEQFF	TGTGCCAGTAGCGGGAGGAATGAGCAGTTCTTC
.	TRBV15	TRBJ2-5	12	.	CATSRALETQYF	TGTGCCACCAGCAGGGCGTTGGAGACCCAGTACTTC
.	TRBV20-1	TRBJ2-1	13	TRBD2	CSAKGLASSEQFF	TGCAGTGCCAAGGGACTAGCGTCATCGGAGCAGTTCTTC
.	TRBV7-3	TRBJ1-1	13	.	CASSLPPLMGAFF	TGTGCCAGCAGCTTACCTCCCCTTATGGGAGCTTTCTTT
.	TRBV7-9	TRBJ1-4	14	.	CASSLRGANERLFF	TGTGCCAGCAGCTTACGGGGAGCTAATGAAAGACTGTTTTTT
.	TRBV9	TRBJ2-5	14	TRBD1	CASSLRGQGQTQYF	TGTGCCAGCAGCCTACGGGGACAGGGGCAGACCCAGTACTTC
.	TRBV3-1	TRBJ2-1	14	TRBD2	CASSLDAGGNEQFF	TGTGCCAGCAGCCTCGACGCGGGAGGAAATGAGCAGTTCTTC
once	TRBV4-1	TRBJ2-7	15	.	CASSLAQRDPYEQYF	TGCGCCAGCAGCCTAGCCCAAAGGGACCCCTACGAGCAGTACTTC
once	TRBV24-1	TRBJ2-3	17	TRBD2	CATSERTSGRYTDTQYF	TGTGCCACCAGTGAAAGGACTAGCGGGAGATACACAGATACGCAGTATTTT
.	TRBV10-3	TRBJ2-6	16	.	CAISAQGGSGANVLTF	TGTGCCATTAGTGCTCAGGGTGGCTCTGGGGCCAACGTCCTGACTTTC
many	TRBV20-1	TRBJ1-2	12	TRBD1	CSAGTGGYGYTF	TGCAGTGCCGGGACAGGGGGCTATGGCTACACCTTC
few	TRBV15	TRBJ1-1	12	.	CATSYMNTEAFF	TGTGCCACCAGCTACATGAACACTGAAGCTTTCTTT
.	TRBV7-2	TRBJ1-6	13	.	CASREESNSPLHF	TGTGCCAGCAGAGAAGAGAGTAATTCACCCCTCCACTTT
few	TRBV7-9	TRBJ1-6	13	.	CASSKPGDSPLHF	TGTGCCAGCAGCAAGCCAGGGGATTCACCCCTCCACTTT
.	TRBV6-4	TRBJ1-1	16	TRBD1	CASSEDHRGLDTEAFF	TGTGCCAGCAGTGAGGACCACAGGGGGCTGGACACTGAAGCTTTCTTT
.	TRBV27	TRBJ2-7	14	.	CASDPGTRHYEQYF	TGTGCCAGCGACCCCGGGACTCGACACTACGAGCAGTACTTC
.	TRBV20-1	TRBJ2-1	15	TRBD2	CSATRLAGAGNEQFF	TGCAGTGCTACCAGACTAGCGGGAGCCGGCAATGAGCAGTTCTTC
.	TRBV12-3/TRBV12-4	TRBJ2-2	15	.	CASTVASGNTGELFF	TGTGCCAGCACCGTGGCGTCGGGGAACACCGGGGAGCTGTTTTTT
.	TRBV10-3	TRBJ2-2	15	.	CAISDGGGGTGELFF	TGTGCCATCAGTGACGGTGGAGGTGGCACCGGGGAGCTGTTTTTT
once	TRBV6-6	TRBJ2-3	13	TRBD2	CASSAGGPDTQYF	TGTGCCAGCAGTGCGGGAGGGCCAGATACGCAGTATTTT